These T cell receptor beta chains were read from a single sample in a study of T cell changes during pregnancy in multiple sclerosis. Clones were read by immunoSEQ multiplex PCR, and TCRdb kept only the in-frame ones, dropping some. The sample lists approximately 100,000 clones; about 90% were seen once. The input for sequencing was peripheral blood, taken after pregnancy. All receptors derive from a female donor with multiple sclerosis, enrolled in a pregnancy study. The CDR3 runs from the conserved cysteine through the conserved F or W. A D gene is named only where the DNA matches it firmly. Not every row has a clone size; where given, it reads once, few, many or a size class.

size	D	V	J	CDR3	DNA
-	TRBD2	TRBV9	TRBJ2-7	CASSVSGGYEQYF	TGTGCCAGCAGCGTATCCGGGGGGTACGAGCAGTACTTC
-	TRBD1	TRBV15	TRBJ1-3	CATSRLLTGSGNTIYF	TGTGCCACCAGCAGACTACTGACAGGGTCGGGAAACACCATATATTTT
-	-	TRBV28	TRBJ1-4	CASSILFATNEKLFF	TGTGCCAGCAGTATCTTATTTGCAACTAATGAAAAACTGTTTTTT
-	TRBD1	TRBV5-6	TRBJ1-1	CASSLVPGQGMNTEAFF	TGTGCCAGCAGCTTGGTCCCAGGACAGGGAATGAACACTGAAGCTTTCTTT
-	-	TRBV29-1	TRBJ2-7	CSVGTGSNYEQYF	TGCAGCGTTGGAACAGGGTCTAACTACGAGCAGTACTTC
-	-	TRBV6-6	TRBJ2-3	CASEAPSAADTQYF	TGTGCCAGCGAGGCCCCAAGCGCCGCAGATACGCAGTATTTT
-	TRBD2	TRBV10-1	TRBJ2-7	CASSVTGGGEQYF	TGCGCCAGCAGTGTCACGGGCGGGGGCGAGCAGTACTTC
-	-	TRBV9	TRBJ2-1	CASSVSAEVYNEQFF	TGTGCCAGCAGCGTATCCGCGGAGGTATACAATGAGCAGTTCTTC
-	TRBD1	TRBV29-1	TRBJ1-4	CSVEGQGGTKLFF	TGCAGCGTTGAGGGACAGGGTGGGACAAAACTGTTTTTT
-	-	TRBV7-6	TRBJ1-1	CASSFRVGTEAFF	TGTGCCAGCAGCTTCAGGGTCGGCACTGAAGCTTTCTTT
-	TRBD2	TRBV5-1	TRBJ2-3	CASSLSGGRADTQYF	TGCGCCAGCAGCTTGAGCGGGGGACGGGCAGATACGCAGTATTTT
-	-	TRBV2	TRBJ1-4	CASSFDSPPKKTNEKLFF	TGTGCCAGCAGTTTCGACAGTCCGCCGAAAAAAACTAATGAAAAACTGTTTTTT
once	-	TRBV7-9	TRBJ2-1	CAVGTAYNEQFF	TGTGCCGTTGGGACTGCCTACAATGAGCAGTTCTTC
-	TRBD1	TRBV5-5	TRBJ2-3	CASSSGDRGDTQYF	TGTGCCAGCAGCTCGGGGGACAGGGGTGATACGCAGTATTTT
-	TRBD2	TRBV19	TRBJ2-1	CASSIVGGGTYNEQFF	TGTGCCAGTAGTATAGTAGGCGGGGGGACCTACAATGAGCAGTTCTTC
-	TRBD2	TRBV5-1	TRBJ2-1	CASSPPSGANNEQFF	TGCGCCAGCAGTCCCCCTAGCGGGGCTAACAATGAGCAGTTCTTC
-	-	TRBV25-1	TRBJ1-1	CASSKRTEAFF	TGTGCCAGCAGTAAGCGGACTGAAGCTTTCTTT
-	-	TRBV19	TRBJ2-7	CASSPPGSYEQYF	TGTGCCAGTAGTCCCCCAGGGTCCTACGAGCAGTACTTC
few	TRBD1	TRBV7-9	TRBJ2-7	CASSYLTGDEQYF	TGTGCCAGCAGCTACCTTACAGGGGACGAGCAGTACTTC
-	-	TRBV7-9	TRBJ2-7	CASSPILTHEQYF	TGTGCCAGCAGCCCAATACTCACCCACGAGCAGTACTTC
-	-	TRBV30	TRBJ1-2	CAWRGASIYGYTF	TGTGCCTGGAGAGGGGCCTCGATCTATGGCTACACCTTC
-	TRBD2	TRBV6-1	TRBJ2-7	CASSEALLAGAHEQYF	TGTGCCAGCAGTGAAGCGCTACTAGCGGGGGCCCACGAGCAGTACTTC
few	-	TRBV7-2	TRBJ1-4	CASSLSTGNEKLFF	TGTGCCAGCAGCTTATCGACGGGAAATGAAAAACTGTTTTTT
-	TRBD2	TRBV5-6	TRBJ2-3	CASSVRTSGFTDTQYF	TGTGCCAGCAGCGTCAGGACTAGCGGCTTCACAGATACGCAGTATTTT
-	TRBD1	TRBV4-1	TRBJ1-2	CASSQARTGGYYGYTF	TGCGCCAGCAGCCAGGCTCGGACAGGGGGTTACTATGGCTACACCTTC